This passage covers 13 T cell receptor beta chains from one sample sequenced in a study of OX40 agonist ivuxolimab in advanced cancers. TCRdb's table, derived via immunoSEQ multiplex PCR, lists solely in-frame clones and lacks some. The table records about 80,000 clones, 85% to 90% of them present only once. The source was CD4+ or CD8+ T cells sorted from blood, collected in a trial of the OX40 agonist ivuxolimab. The receptors derive from an adult with an advanced solid tumor such as melanoma, head and neck, liver or kidney cancer.

The V gene is TRBV13, the J gene TRBJ2-5, with TRBD2 identical over 8 bases. With the DNA end fitting TRBJ2-7 better, the J assignment may be wrong. CDR1 PRHDT and CDR2 FYEKMQ come from the germline V gene (reference sequence). This CDR3 is built from 14 residues. The CDR3 nucleotides are TGTGCCAGCAGTTTGGCGGGAGGCTCCTACGAGCAGTACTTC. This sequence encodes CASSLAGGSYEQYF.

V usage is TRBV10-2 and J usage is TRBJ1-4, with unresolved D. V lost 0 bases and J 6 bases, leaving 20 bases between the germline ends. The V gene's germline CDR1 is WSHSY and CDR2 SAAADI. The CDR3 length is 18 residues. The CDR3 sequence: CASSESTGFGTSHEKLFF. CDR3 nucleotides: TGCGCCAGCAGTGAGTCGACTGGATTTGGAACTTCACATGAAAAACTGTTTTTT.

The chain couples TRBV11-2 to TRBJ1-1; D gene uncertain. Germline lookup yields CDR1 SGHAT and CDR2 FQNNGV. Trimming left V 5 bases short and J 10 bases short, with 14 bases between. This CDR3 contains 12 residues. The CDR3 region has the DNA TGTGCCAGCAGCCCCACGGTGTTGACAGCTTTCTTT. The encoded protein is CASSPTVLTAFF.

V gene TRBV5-8 combines with J gene TRBJ1-2; D perhaps matches TRBD1 (5 bases). Trimming took 0 bases from V and 2 from J, leaving 11 bases between them. Germline CDR1 SGHTS, CDR2 YDEGEE. CDR3 length: 15 residues. The CDR3: CASSLAGGVNYGYTF. The CDR3 coding sequence is TGTGCCAGCAGCTTGGCCGGAGGGGTCAACTATGGCTACACCTTC. The whole variable domain, remainder taken from reference TRBV5-8 and TRBJ1-2, is EAGVTQSPTHLIKTRGQQATLRCSPISGHTSVYWYQQALGLGLQFLLWYDEGEERNRGNFPPRFSGRQFPNYSSELNVNALELEDSALYLCASSLAGGVNYGYTFGSGTRLTVV.

The genes are TRBV9 and TRBJ2-3; TRBD1 aligns across 7 bases. Trimming took 3 bases from V and 0 from J; bases not matched to a gene: 7. The length of the CDR3 is 16 residues. In germline, CDR1 is SGDLS, CDR2 YYNGEE. CDR3 in DNA: TGTGCCAGCAGCGCCTACAGGGGCGGGAGCACAGATACGCAGTATTTT. It is translated as CASSAYRGGSTDTQYF.

J is TRBJ2-7 and V is TRBV6-1; D is perhaps TRBD1 or TRBD2 (5 bases each). The CDR3 is 13 residues long. The germline gives CDR1 MNHNS, CDR2 SASEGT. V dropped 6 bases and J dropped 5 bases, with 14 bases sitting between them. CDR3 in amino acids: CASSREWGHEQYF. The CDR3 DNA reads as TGTGCCAGCAGCAGGGAGTGGGGCCACGAGCAGTACTTC.

V usage is TRBV11-2 and J usage is TRBJ2-3; 11 positions agree with TRBD2. The CDR3 is 15 residues long. CDR1 and CDR2 from the germline V gene are SGHAT and FQNNGV. J lost 4 bases, V lost 4 bases, and 4 bases had no gene match. This chain's CDR3 is CASSSTSGSPDTQYF. Here the CDR3 DNA reads TGTGCCAGCAGCTCAACTAGCGGGAGCCCAGATACGCAGTATTTT.

The chain links TRBV30 to TRBJ1-1, with D perhaps matching TRBD1 (5 bases). The CDR3 is made up of 13 amino acids. Germline V gives CDR1 GTSNPN, CDR2 SVGIG (reference sequence). V lost 4 bases, J lost 5 bases, and 14 bases lay in between. In nucleotides, the CDR3 is TGTGCCTGGAAAGGCAAGGGGAGGACTGAAGCTTTCTTT. This translates into CAWKGKGRTEAFF.

This chain connects TRBV2 to TRBJ1-2; D might be TRBD1 (5 bases). The ends were cut back, 6 bases at V and 4 bases at J, with 18 bases in the middle. CDR3 length: 15 residues. Germline CDR1 and CDR2: SNHLY and FYNNEI. The CDR3 is CASSDYGGAVYGYTF. The CDR3 DNA is TGTGCCAGCAGCGACTATGGGGGAGCGGTCTATGGCTACACCTTC.

The genes are TRBV7-6 and TRBJ1-4, with TRBD1 matching 7 bases. The CDR3 loop spans 14 amino acids. V lost 5 bases, J lost 8 bases, and 8 bases stayed unmatched. Germline V gives CDR1 SGHVS, CDR2 FNYEAQ. Written as DNA, the CDR3 is TGTGCCAGCAGCCCGGAGACAGGGAGGGAAAAACTGTTTTTT. Residues: CASSPETGREKLFF.

This sequence joins TRBV7-2 and TRBJ2-1; a weak D match, TRBD1 (7 bases). V was cut by 11 bases and J by 7 bases, with 18 bases left in between. The CDR3 is 13 residues long. Germline CDR1 reads SGHTA; CDR2 reads FQGNSA. The CDR3 DNA reads TGTGCCCCAGGGGGACTCTTCACGAATGAGCAGTTCTTC. It is translated as CAPGGLFTNEQFF.

V usage is TRBV27 and J usage is TRBJ2-7; 7 bases align to TRBD2. CDR1 is MNHEY, CDR2 SMNVEV, per germline (reference sequence). The CDR3 is 16 residues long. V lost 5 bases to trimming and J lost 0 bases; unmatched junction nucleotides: 10. The CDR3 region has the DNA TGTGCCAGCAGTGTAGGACGGGAGGACCTCTCCTACGAGCAGTACTTC. Translation gives CASSVGREDLSYEQYF.

The V call is TRBV2, the J call TRBJ2-1, with TRBD2 as a possible D gene (5 bases). The CDR3 has 13 amino acids. Germline lookup yields CDR1 SNHLY and CDR2 FYNNEI. Trimming removed 11 bases at V and 7 bases at J, with 18 bases between. The CDR3 region has the DNA TGTGCCGGCCAACGCGGGTCGGGTAATGAGCAGTTCTTC. Translated, it gives CAGQRGSGNEQFF.